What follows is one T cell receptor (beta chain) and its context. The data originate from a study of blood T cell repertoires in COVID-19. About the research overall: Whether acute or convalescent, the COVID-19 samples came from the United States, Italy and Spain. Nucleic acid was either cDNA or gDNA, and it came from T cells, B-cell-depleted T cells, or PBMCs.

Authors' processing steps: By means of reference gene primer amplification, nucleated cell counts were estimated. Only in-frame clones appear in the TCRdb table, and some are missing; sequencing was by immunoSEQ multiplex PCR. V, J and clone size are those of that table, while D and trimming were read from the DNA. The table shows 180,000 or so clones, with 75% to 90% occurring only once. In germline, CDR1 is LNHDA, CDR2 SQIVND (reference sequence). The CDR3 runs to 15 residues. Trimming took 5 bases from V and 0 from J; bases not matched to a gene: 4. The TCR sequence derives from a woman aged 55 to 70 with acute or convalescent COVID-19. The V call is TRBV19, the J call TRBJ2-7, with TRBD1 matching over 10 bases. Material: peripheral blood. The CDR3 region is CASSSRTGGSYEQYF. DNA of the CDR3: TGTGCCAGTAGTTCTCGGACAGGGGGCTCCTACGAGCAGTACTTC. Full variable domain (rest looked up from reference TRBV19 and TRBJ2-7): DGGITQSPKYLFRKEGQNVTLSCEQNLNHDAMYWYRQDPGQGLRLIYYSQIVNDFQKGDIAEGYSVSREKKESFPLTVTSAQKNPTAFYLCASSSRTGGSYEQYFGPGTRLTVT.